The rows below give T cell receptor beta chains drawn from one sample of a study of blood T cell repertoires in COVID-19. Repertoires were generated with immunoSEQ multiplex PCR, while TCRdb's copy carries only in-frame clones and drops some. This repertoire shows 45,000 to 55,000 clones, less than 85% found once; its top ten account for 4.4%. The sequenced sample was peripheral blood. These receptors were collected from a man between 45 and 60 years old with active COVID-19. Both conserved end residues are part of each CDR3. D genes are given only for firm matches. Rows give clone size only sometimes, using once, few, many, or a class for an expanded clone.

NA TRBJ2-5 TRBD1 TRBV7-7 TGTGCCAGCAGCGCCATCCGGGACAGGGGTCGAGAGACCCAGTACTTC CASSAIRDRGRETQYF
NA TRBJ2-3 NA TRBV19 TGTGCCAGTAGTATAGATCGGGTGGCGCAGTATTTT CASSIDRVAQYF
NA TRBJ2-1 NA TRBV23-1 TGCGCCAGCGCCACCTCGGGGGTCCACGCGATTGGTGAGCAGTTCTTC CASATSGVHAIGEQFF
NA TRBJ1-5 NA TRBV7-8 TGTGCCAGCAGCTTCGAGCGTCAGCCCCAGCATTTT CASSFERQPQHF
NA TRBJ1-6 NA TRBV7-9 TGTGCCAGCAGCCAGGGCGTACCCCTCCACTTT CASSQGVPLHF
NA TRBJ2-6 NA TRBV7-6 TGTGCCAGCAGCTTGTGGAGGACCGGGGCCAACGTCCTGACTTTC CASSLWRTGANVLTF
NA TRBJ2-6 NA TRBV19 TGTGCCAGTAGTATAGTCGGTGGGAGGGGGGCCAACGTCCTGACTTTC CASSIVGGRGANVLTF
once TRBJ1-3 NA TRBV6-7 TGTGCCACCAAACCATACAAGGAGGATAACGGAAACACCATATATTTT CATKPYKEDNGNTIYF
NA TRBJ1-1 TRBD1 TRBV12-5 TGTGCTAGTGGTTTGCCCCGGGGGACAGGGTTCACTGAAGCTTTCTTT CASGLPRGTGFTEAFF
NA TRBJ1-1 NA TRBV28 TGTGCCAGCAGTTCAGTGTTCACTGAAGCTTTCTTT CASSSVFTEAFF
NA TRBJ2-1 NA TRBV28 TGTGCCAGCAGTTCACCCGACTTGAATGAGCAGTTCTTC CASSSPDLNEQFF
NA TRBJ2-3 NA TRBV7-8 TGTGCCAGCAGCTTCCGAGATACGCAGTATTTT CASSFRDTQYF
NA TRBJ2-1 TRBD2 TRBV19 TGTGCCAGTAGTATTGGGTTAGCGGGGGACTACAATGAGCAGTTCTTC CASSIGLAGDYNEQFF
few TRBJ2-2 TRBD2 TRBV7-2 TGTGCCAGCAGAGCGGGGGGGCAGGGCACCGGGGAGCTGTTTTTT CASRAGGQGTGELFF
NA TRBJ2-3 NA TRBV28 TGTGCCAGCAGTCCTCAGGCAGATACGCAGTATTTT CASSPQADTQYF
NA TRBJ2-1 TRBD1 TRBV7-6 TGTGCCAGCAGCTTAGGGGCAGGGGGCCATGAGCAGTTCTTC CASSLGAGGHEQFF
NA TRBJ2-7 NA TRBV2 TGTGCCAGCAGTGAGGGGGGCTACGAGCAGTACTTC CASSEGGYEQYF
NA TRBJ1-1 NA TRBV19 TGTGCCAGTAGTATTAGTGGGAGCGGGGATCGAGGGGGTTTCTTT CASSISGSGDRGGFF
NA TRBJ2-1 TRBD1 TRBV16 TGTGCCAGCAGTCGACAGGGGGTCTATGAGCAGTTCTTC CASSRQGVYEQFF
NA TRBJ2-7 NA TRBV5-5 TGTGCCAGCAGCCCGTCCTACGAGCAGTACTTC CASSPSYEQYF
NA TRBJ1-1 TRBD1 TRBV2 TGTGCCAGCAGTGAGCAGGGGGCGGACACTGAAGCTTTCTTT CASSEQGADTEAFF
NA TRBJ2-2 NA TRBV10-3 TGTGCCATCAGTGAGTACGACTCCGGGGAGCTGTTTTTT CAISEYDSGELFF
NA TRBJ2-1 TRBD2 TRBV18 TGTGCCAGCTCACCAGTAACAGCGGGGGCGGATGAGCAGTTCTTC CASSPVTAGADEQFF
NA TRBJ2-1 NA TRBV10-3 TGTGCCATCACCGGAGGGGGGGGGCCCGAGTTTGAGCAGTTCTTC CAITGGGGPEFEQFF
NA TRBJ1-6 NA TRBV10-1 TGCGCCAGCAGTGGCCAGGGGAAAAATTCACCCCTCCACTTT CASSGQGKNSPLHF
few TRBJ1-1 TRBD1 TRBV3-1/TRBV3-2 TGTGCCAGCAGCCGGACGGACAGGGGGCGACGGGCTGAAGCTTTCTTT CASSRTDRGRRAEAFF
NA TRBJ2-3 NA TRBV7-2 TGTGCCAGCACCTCGGAGGCCGGGCCGAATACGCAGTATTTT CASTSEAGPNTQYF
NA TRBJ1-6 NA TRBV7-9 TGTGCCAGCAGCACCGAACAGGGAATCGATTTCTATAATTCACCCCTCCACTTT CASSTEQGIDFYNSPLHF
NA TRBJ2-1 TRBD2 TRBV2 TGTGCCAGCAGTCCTAGCGGGGGATCGGGAAATGAGCAGTTCTTC CASSPSGGSGNEQFF
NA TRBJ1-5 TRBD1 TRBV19 TGTGCCAGTAGTATGGGGACAGTCTATAGCAATCAGCCCCAGCATTTT CASSMGTVYSNQPQHF
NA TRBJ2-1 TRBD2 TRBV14 TGTGCCAGCAGCCAATTAGCGGGGAGCTACAATGAGCAGTTCTTC CASSQLAGSYNEQFF
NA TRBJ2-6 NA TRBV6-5 TGTGCCAGCAGCCCAGGAGGGTCTGGGGCCAACGTCCTGACTTTC CASSPGGSGANVLTF
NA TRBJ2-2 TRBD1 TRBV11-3 TGTGCCAGCAGCTCAGGGACAGGGTTTTCCGGGGAGCTGTTTTTT CASSSGTGFSGELFF
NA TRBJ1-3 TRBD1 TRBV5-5 TGTGCCAGCAGCTTTGGGACAGTCTCTGGAAACACCATATATTTT CASSFGTVSGNTIYF